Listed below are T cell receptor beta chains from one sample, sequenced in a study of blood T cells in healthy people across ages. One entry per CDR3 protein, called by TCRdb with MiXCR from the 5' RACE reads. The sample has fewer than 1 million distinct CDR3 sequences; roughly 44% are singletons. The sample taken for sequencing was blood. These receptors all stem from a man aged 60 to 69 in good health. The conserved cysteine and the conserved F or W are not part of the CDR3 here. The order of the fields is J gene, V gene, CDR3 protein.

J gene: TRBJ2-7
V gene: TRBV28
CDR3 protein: ASRPGQHTYEQY

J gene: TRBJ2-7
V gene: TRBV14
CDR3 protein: ASSRTTLGEQY

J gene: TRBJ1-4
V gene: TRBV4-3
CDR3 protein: ASSQQRGVEKLF

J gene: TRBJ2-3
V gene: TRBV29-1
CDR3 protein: SADGPAGFTDTQY

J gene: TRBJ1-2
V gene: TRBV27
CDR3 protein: ASSWGTGNYGYT

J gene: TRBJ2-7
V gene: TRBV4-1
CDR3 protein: ASSLTGDPSYEQY

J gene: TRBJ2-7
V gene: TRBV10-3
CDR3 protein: AIKRDFGSYEQY

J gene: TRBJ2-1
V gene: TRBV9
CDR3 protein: ASSVERLAGNNEQF

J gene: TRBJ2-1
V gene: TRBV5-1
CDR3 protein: ASSLSLAANEQF

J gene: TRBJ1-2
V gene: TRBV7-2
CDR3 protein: ASSSDGGYYGYT

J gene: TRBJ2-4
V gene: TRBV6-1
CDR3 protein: ASSGQGVIQY

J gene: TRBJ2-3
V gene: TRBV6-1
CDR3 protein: ASEGSSTDTQY

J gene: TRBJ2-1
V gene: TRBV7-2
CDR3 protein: ASRGVPNEQF

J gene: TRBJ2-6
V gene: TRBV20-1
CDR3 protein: SARLGSGANVLT

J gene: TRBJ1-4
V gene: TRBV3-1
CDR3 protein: ASSLHGSASNEKLF

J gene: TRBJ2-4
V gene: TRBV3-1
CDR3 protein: ASSQSAHVQY

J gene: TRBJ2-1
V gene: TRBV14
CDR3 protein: ASSPGSGGHQNEQF

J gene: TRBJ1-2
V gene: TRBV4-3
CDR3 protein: ASSQAETYGYT

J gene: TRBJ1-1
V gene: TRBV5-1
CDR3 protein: ASSNQGYTEAF

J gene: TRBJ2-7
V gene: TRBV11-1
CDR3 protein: ASSQTVTYEQY

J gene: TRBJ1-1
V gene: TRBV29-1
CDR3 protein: SALLGGAGMNTEAF

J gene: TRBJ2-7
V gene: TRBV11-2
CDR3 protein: ASSLWPGEPYEQY

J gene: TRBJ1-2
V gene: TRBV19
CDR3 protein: ASSGGQGFSGYT

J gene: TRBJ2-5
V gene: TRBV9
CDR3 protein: ASSPGVGEQETQY

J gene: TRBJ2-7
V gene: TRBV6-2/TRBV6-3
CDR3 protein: ASRVAGSSYEQY

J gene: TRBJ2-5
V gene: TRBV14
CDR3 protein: ACSRRTSVGETQY

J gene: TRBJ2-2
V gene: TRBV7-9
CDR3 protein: ASSTTGTGELF

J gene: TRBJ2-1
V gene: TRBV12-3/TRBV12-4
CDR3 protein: ASSFERGIYNEQF

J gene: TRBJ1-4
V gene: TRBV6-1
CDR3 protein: ASSEGDRDHEKLF

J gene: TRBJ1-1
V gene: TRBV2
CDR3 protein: ASSRVRMNTEAF

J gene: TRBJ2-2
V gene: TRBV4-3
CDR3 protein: ASSPSGRYTGELF

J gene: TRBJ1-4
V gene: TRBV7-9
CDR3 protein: ASSYQGSTNEKLF

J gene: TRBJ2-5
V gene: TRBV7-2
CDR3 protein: ASSQTSGRQETQY

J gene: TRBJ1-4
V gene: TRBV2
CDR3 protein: ASSEALRDEKLF

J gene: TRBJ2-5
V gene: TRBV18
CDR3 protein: ASSPTDGPSQY

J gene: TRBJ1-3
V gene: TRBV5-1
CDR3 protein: ASSFSPDSGNTIY

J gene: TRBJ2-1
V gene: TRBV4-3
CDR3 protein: ASSQVGPTGGAGNEQF

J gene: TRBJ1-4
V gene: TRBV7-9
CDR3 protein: ASSPGPTGRGSTNEKLF

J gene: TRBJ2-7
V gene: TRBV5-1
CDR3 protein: ASSRRAGSYEQY

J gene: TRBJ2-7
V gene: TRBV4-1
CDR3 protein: ASSQGPGWSYEQY

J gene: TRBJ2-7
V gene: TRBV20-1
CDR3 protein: SARVKSSYEQY

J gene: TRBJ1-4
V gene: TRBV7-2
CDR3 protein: ASSLEPALGEKLF

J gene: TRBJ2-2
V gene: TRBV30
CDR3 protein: AWGQTNTGELF